Listed below are T cell receptor beta chains from one sample, sequenced in a study of cytomegalovirus exposure and HLA in healthy donors. Libraries were prepared by immunoSEQ multiplex PCR; TCRdb keeps only in-frame clonotypes and omits some of them. The profile shows some 190,000 clones, about 82% of them singletons. The specimen sequenced was PBMCs. Receptors originate from a man aged 18-30 years in good health and CMV-seronegative. The CDR3 runs from the conserved cysteine through the conserved F or W. The D gene is left open where the match is weak. Only part of the rows carry a size: once, few, many, or a class if the clone is expanded.

cdr3_aa,cdr3_nt,v_call,d_call,clone_size,j_call
CATSVQETQYF,TGTGCCACCTCGGTCCAAGAGACCCAGTACTTC,TRBV10-3,NA,few,TRBJ2-5
CASRTRGFSGNTIYF,TGTGCCAGCAGGACCCGGGGATTCTCTGGAAACACCATATATTTT,TRBV28,NA,NA,TRBJ1-3
CASSLANAGTADQQFF,TGTGCCAGCAGTCTCGCTAATGCCGGGACAGCGGATCAGCAGTTCTTC,TRBV28,TRBD1,NA,TRBJ2-1
CASSLRQGVSGELFF,TGCGCCAGCAGCTTGAGGCAGGGTGTCAGCGGGGAGCTGTTTTTT,TRBV5-1,NA,NA,TRBJ2-2
CASSLGTPGSEQYF,TGCGCCAGCAGCTTGGGGACCCCGGGGAGCGAGCAGTACTTC,TRBV5-1,NA,NA,TRBJ2-7
CASTETVFNEKLFF,TGTGCCAGCACTGAGACAGTTTTTAATGAAAAACTGTTTTTT,TRBV2,NA,NA,TRBJ1-4
CASSTGTGKGYEQYF,TGTGCCAGCAGTACAGGTACCGGAAAAGGGTACGAGCAGTACTTC,TRBV27,NA,NA,TRBJ2-7
CASRRTQSYEQYF,TGTGCCAGCCGTAGGACACAGTCCTACGAGCAGTACTTC,TRBV2,NA,NA,TRBJ2-7
CASSLSPEQFF,TGTGCCAGCAGTTTAAGCCCCGAGCAGTTCTTC,TRBV27,NA,NA,TRBJ2-1
CASSPRGKNIQYF,TGTGCCAGCAGCCCCAGGGGCAAAAACATTCAGTACTTC,TRBV6-7,NA,once,TRBJ2-4
CASSPGTVGAGTDTQYF,TGTGCCAGCAGCCCGGGGACAGTTGGGGCAGGCACAGATACGCAGTATTTT,TRBV7-9,TRBD1,once,TRBJ2-3
CASHTDRDRKQGGYGYTF,TGTGCCAGCCATACTGACCGGGACAGGAAGCAAGGTGGCTATGGCTACACCTTC,TRBV2,TRBD1,NA,TRBJ1-2
CASSKDGCPGLEQFF,TGTGCCAGCAGCAAAGACGGGTGCCCGGGACTTGAGCAGTTCTTC,TRBV21-1,NA,NA,TRBJ2-1
CAWNRAGAGNTIYF,TGTGCCTGGAACAGGGCTGGCGCTGGAAACACCATATATTTT,TRBV30,NA,NA,TRBJ1-3
CASQTSGQPEQYF,TGTGCCAGCCAGACTAGCGGCCAACCCGAGCAGTACTTC,TRBV2,TRBD2,once,TRBJ2-7
CASSTTGDREAFF,TGTGCCAGTAGTACTACGGGGGATCGAGAAGCTTTCTTT,TRBV19,NA,NA,TRBJ1-1
CASSVAVGGAFETQYF,TGTGCCAGCAGCGTAGCTGTCGGGGGGGCATTTGAGACCCAGTACTTC,TRBV9,TRBD2,NA,TRBJ2-5
CASRTGPGEKLFF,TGCGCCAGCCGGACAGGCCCGGGTGAAAAACTGTTTTTT,TRBV5-1,TRBD1,NA,TRBJ1-4
CASSHYPPTSGGITDTQYF,TGCGCCAGCAGCCATTATCCACCGACTAGCGGGGGCATCACAGATACGCAGTATTTT,TRBV4-1,TRBD2,NA,TRBJ2-3
CASRPGQGHTDTQYF,TGTGCCAGCAGACCCGGACAGGGACACACAGATACGCAGTATTTT,TRBV28,TRBD1,NA,TRBJ2-3
CAISWTGRETQYF,TGTGCCATCAGTTGGACAGGTCGTGAGACCCAGTACTTC,TRBV10-3,TRBD1,NA,TRBJ2-5
CASSESVAGYADTQYF,TGCGCCAGCAGCGAATCGGTGGCGGGATACGCAGATACGCAGTATTTT,TRBV10-1,NA,NA,TRBJ2-3
CASSLQAMNTEAFF,TGCGCCAGCAGCTTACAGGCGATGAACACTGAAGCTTTCTTT,TRBV5-1,NA,NA,TRBJ1-1
CASSLPRDSYGYTF,TGTGCCAGCAGCCTTCCCCGGGACAGCTATGGCTACACCTTC,TRBV6-5,TRBD1,NA,TRBJ1-2
CASSVTSGGQYEQYF,TGTGCCAGTAGTGTAACTAGCGGGGGACAATACGAGCAGTACTTC,TRBV19,TRBD2,once,TRBJ2-7
CASSPLAGPNTNEQFF,TGTGCCAGCAGTCCCTTAGCGGGGCCCAACACAAATGAGCAGTTCTTC,TRBV2,TRBD2,NA,TRBJ2-1
CTSSSRLAVTYEQYF,TGCACCAGCAGCTCCCGACTAGCGGTAACCTACGAGCAGTACTTC,TRBV1,NA,NA,TRBJ2-7
CAGGQGNAGELFF,TGTGCCGGCGGACAGGGGAATGCCGGGGAGCTGTTTTTT,TRBV6-1,TRBD1,NA,TRBJ2-2
CASSPLPRQGSDQPQHF,TGTGCCAGCTCACCCCTCCCGAGACAGGGGTCCGATCAGCCCCAGCATTTT,TRBV18,TRBD1,once,TRBJ1-5
CASSGPQVLYGYTF,TGTGCCAGCAGCGGACCACAGGTCCTCTATGGCTACACCTTC,TRBV5-6,NA,NA,TRBJ1-2
CASSMGGDYRNTEAFF,TGTGCCAGTAGTATGGGAGGGGACTACCGGAACACTGAAGCTTTCTTT,TRBV19,NA,NA,TRBJ1-1
CASSLAGADTQYF,TGTGCCAGCAGTCTAGCGGGCGCAGATACGCAGTATTTT,TRBV6-5,TRBD2,NA,TRBJ2-3
CASSIQATNEKLFF,TGTGCCAGTAGTATACAGGCAACTAATGAAAAACTGTTTTTT,TRBV19,NA,NA,TRBJ1-4
CASSIKIQGAGANVLTF,TGTGCCAGTAGTATAAAGATTCAGGGGGCTGGGGCCAACGTCCTGACTTTC,TRBV19,TRBD1,NA,TRBJ2-6
CAISEGGLASYNEQFF,TGTGCCATCAGTGAGGGGGGACTAGCCTCCTACAATGAGCAGTTCTTC,TRBV10-3,TRBD2,NA,TRBJ2-1
CAWSVQDSPLHF,TGTGCCTGGAGTGTACAGGATTCACCCCTCCACTTT,TRBV30,NA,NA,TRBJ1-6
CASRDPGTGDTEAFF,TGTGCCAGTAGGGATCCAGGGACAGGGGACACTGAAGCTTTCTTT,TRBV19,TRBD1,NA,TRBJ1-1
CASSRDRGTDTQYF,TGCGCCAGCAGCCGGGACAGGGGGACAGATACGCAGTATTTT,TRBV5-1,TRBD1,NA,TRBJ2-3
CASSDFGTYNEQFF,TGTGCCAGCAGTGACTTTGGCACCTACAATGAGCAGTTCTTC,TRBV6-4,NA,few,TRBJ2-1
CASSPRQGYGYTF,TGTGCCAGCAGTCCCCGACAGGGATATGGCTACACCTTC,TRBV27,TRBD1,NA,TRBJ1-2
CASSPTDSPLHF,TGTGCCAGCAGCCCCACGGATTCACCCCTCCACTTT,TRBV6-6,NA,NA,TRBJ1-6
CASSIRGRGNGELFF,TGTGCCAGTAGTATAAGAGGTAGAGGGAACGGGGAGCTGTTTTTT,TRBV19,NA,NA,TRBJ2-2